The 26 T cell receptor beta chains presented below share a single source sample, sequenced in a study of T cells expressing NK-cell markers. TCRdb reprocessed the 5' RACE reads; each CDR3 protein has one entry and no DNA is given. The sample has some 390,000 distinct CDR3 sequences. What was sequenced was blood T cells: a sorted CD56 or NKG2C T cell subset, CD4+ or CD8+ T cells, or bulk PBMC T cells (not recorded which). Receptor source: a woman in her 50s in good health.

The chain carries TRBV9 and TRBJ1-2; TCRdb gives TRBD1 as the D gene, but with no DNA this cannot be confirmed. Germline CDR1 reads SGDLS; CDR2 reads YYNGEE. CDR3 size: 18 residues. CDR3 protein: CASSGRDRVELANYGYTF.

V usage is TRBV5-1 and J usage is TRBJ2-4. This CDR3 has 11 amino acids. Germline CDR1 reads SGHRS; CDR2 reads YFSETQ. The CDR3 loop is CASSQSDIQYF.

This chain uses TRBV7-9 with TRBJ2-1; TCRdb's D gene call, TRBD2, goes unchecked for lack of DNA. The germline V gene has CDR1 SEHNR and CDR2 FQNEAQ (reference sequence). This CDR3 has 14 residues. The CDR3: CASSSSRGRNEQFF.

V gene TRBV5-1 combines with J gene TRBJ2-7; TCRdb picks TRBD2, but there is no DNA to check that call. Looked up from germline, CDR1 is SGHRS and CDR2 is YFSETQ. The CDR3 loop spans 15 amino acids. This CDR3 is CASSLVGWLAPEQYF. Based on the CDR3 plus reference TRBV5-1 and TRBJ2-7, the full variable domain is KAGVTQTPRYLIKTRGQQVTLSCSPISGHRSVSWYQQTPGQGLQFLFEYFSETQRNKGNFPGRFSGRQFSNSRSEMNVSTLELGDSALYLCASSLVGWLAPEQYFGPGTRLTVT.

V and J are TRBV4-1 and TRBJ2-7. The CDR3 runs to 13 residues. Germline-derived CDR1 and CDR2 are MGHRA and YSYEKL. The chain's CDR3 is CASSQVASYEQYF.

The gene calls are TRBV29-1 and TRBJ2-3; the D call from TCRdb, TRBD2, cannot be confirmed without DNA. The CDR3 contains 15 residues. From germline, CDR1 is SQVTM and CDR2 ANQGSEA. CDR3 protein: CSTQGLADHTDTQYF.

V is TRBV6-4 and J is TRBJ2-3. Germline loops: CDR1 MRHNA, CDR2 SNTAGT. The CDR3 totals 14 residues. The CDR3: CASSDTVTADTQYF.

This chain links TRBV30 with TRBJ2-1. Germline V gene lookup returns CDR1 GTSNPN and CDR2 SVGIG (reference sequence). The CDR3 consists of 13 residues. The chain's CDR3 is CAWRPPARNEQFF.

The rearrangement uses TRBV7-6 and TRBJ2-1; as DNA is missing, the TRBD1 call by TCRdb cannot be tested. CDR3 length: 14 residues. The germline gives CDR1 SGHVS, CDR2 FNYEAQ. This chain's CDR3 is CASSSPNLDNEQFF.

The chain combines TRBV30 with TRBJ2-1; no DNA is available, so the TRBD2 call from TCRdb remains unchecked. Germline V gene data show CDR1 as GTSNPN and CDR2 as SVGIG (reference sequence). This CDR3 is 14 amino acids long. This chain's CDR3 is CAWSVGTSMNEQFF. Full variable domain (remainder filled in from reference TRBV30 and TRBJ2-1): SQTIHQWPATLVQPVGSPLSLECTVEGTSNPNLYWYRQAAGRGLQLLFYSVGIGQISSEVPQNLSASRPQDRQFILSSKKLLLSDSGFYLCAWSVGTSMNEQFFGPGTRLTVL.

The V gene is TRBV5-1, the J gene TRBJ1-1. Germline CDR1 SGHRS, CDR2 YFSETQ. The CDR3 spans 14 residues. The CDR3 sequence is CASSLGGGTTEAFF.

The genes are TRBV6-6 and TRBJ2-6. The CDR3 totals 18 residues. Germline V gene sequence: CDR1 MNHNY, CDR2 SVGAGI (reference sequence). The CDR3 protein is CASSYSRPGGAGANVLTF.

The chain links TRBV24-1 to TRBJ2-1. Germline loops: CDR1 KGHDR, CDR2 SFDVKD. The CDR3 sequence is 16 residues long. This CDR3 is CATSPHLSSSYNEQFF.

The CDR3 is CASSYSSSGFPYGYTF. The chain carries TRBV6-5 and TRBJ1-2. The germline V gene has CDR1 MNHEY and CDR2 SVGAGI. The CDR3 is made up of 16 amino acids.

The chain links TRBV4-1 to TRBJ2-5. The germline CDR1 and CDR2 sequences are MGHRA and YSYEKL. The CDR3 covers 15 residues. This CDR3 is CASSQDLGTQETQYF.

The chain uses TRBV4-1 and TRBJ2-1; the D call of TRBD1 rests on TCRdb alone, since no DNA is present to check it. Per the germline V gene, CDR1 is MGHRA and CDR2 is YSYEKL. This CDR3 contains 16 residues. CDR3 loop: CASSHPLPSASNEQFF.

J is TRBJ2-3 and V is TRBV3-1; TCRdb selects TRBD2, and the lack of DNA leaves this call unchecked. The CDR3 covers 19 residues. The V gene's germline CDR1 is LGHDT and CDR2 YNNKEL (reference sequence). The CDR3 spells CASSQDDPFLAGALDTQYF.

V and J are TRBV27 and TRBJ1-1; as DNA is missing, the TRBD1 call by TCRdb cannot be tested. The CDR3 totals 15 residues. CDR1 MNHEY and CDR2 SMNVEV come from the germline V gene (reference sequence). The CDR3 is CASSLSPGGFTEAFF.

This chain connects TRBV5-1 to TRBJ2-1; TCRdb's D call, TRBD2, is unchecked because there is no DNA. There are 13 residues in the CDR3. The germline CDR1 and CDR2 sequences are SGHRS and YFSETQ. CDR3 protein: CASSPRLSTEEVF.

The chain uses TRBV24-1 and TRBJ2-1; the D call from TCRdb, TRBD1, cannot be confirmed without DNA. The CDR3 totals 14 residues. The germline gives CDR1 KGHDR, CDR2 SFDVKD. The CDR3 here is CATSLGQSYNEQFF.

The rearrangement joins TRBV5-5 to TRBJ2-4. The CDR3 length is 14 residues. CDR1 SGHKS and CDR2 YYEKEE come from the germline V gene (reference sequence). CDR3 protein: CASRAVEGKNIQYF.

The chain uses TRBV15 and TRBJ2-1. The CDR3 covers 15 residues. Per the germline V gene, CDR1 is LNHNV and CDR2 is YYDKDF (reference sequence). The CDR3 sequence is CATSRTATSSNGQFF.

This chain uses TRBV20-1 with TRBJ2-1; TCRdb gives TRBD2 as the D gene, but with no DNA this cannot be confirmed. The CDR3 is 14 residues long. Germline-derived CDR1 and CDR2 are DFQATT and SNEGSKA (reference sequence). The CDR3 protein is CSASWGTSGDEQFF.

This chain links TRBV15 with TRBJ1-1; absent DNA, TCRdb's TRBD1 call cannot be checked. Germline V gene data show CDR1 as LNHNV and CDR2 as YYDKDF (reference sequence). The length of the CDR3 is 15 residues. CDR3 loop: CATSRGRQQWTEAFF.

The chain combines TRBV5-1 with TRBJ2-7; TCRdb designates TRBD1, a call that cannot be tested without DNA. The CDR3 covers 14 residues. Germline V gene data show CDR1 as SGHRS and CDR2 as YFSETQ. The CDR3 region is CASSPGQGAGEQYF.

The CDR3 loop reads CAISEPWGLAGLTDTQYF. This sequence joins TRBV10-3 and TRBJ2-3; the D gene TCRdb calls, TRBD2, cannot be checked with no DNA. This CDR3 has 18 residues. Germline CDR1 reads ENHRY; CDR2 reads SYGVKD.